The subject of this entry is one T cell receptor (beta chain). The source of the sample is a study of glioma-infiltrating T cells. For the study at large: Glioblastomas were WHO grade IV, sampled at first diagnosis; low-grade were grade II. Glioma patients had dexamethasone for six or fewer days before surgery.

Using RNA template, CDR3s of TCR alpha and beta were amplified with iRepertoire arm-PCR. TCRdb ran MiXCR on the multiplex PCR reads and lists one entry per CDR3 protein. The table includes roughly 350,000 distinct CDR3 sequences, less than 50% detected once. Germline-derived CDR1 and CDR2 are MDHEN and SYDVKM. V shed 9 bases and J shed 2 bases, with 18 bases lying between them. CDR3 length: 15 amino acids. The chain joins TRBV28 to TRBJ2-3; D may be TRBD2 (6 bases). The sample taken for sequencing was glioma tissue, nonneoplastic brain tissue, or PBMCs (not recorded which). This receptor was taken from a human donor with low-grade glioma or glioblastoma, undergoing nonglioma brain surgery, or in good health (not recorded which). The CDR3 sequence is CARSLLAIDTDTQYF. The CDR3, as DNA: TGTGCCAGAAGTCTACTAGCTATTGACACAGATACGCAGTATTTT.